These 8 T cell receptor beta chains came from one sample sequenced in a study of cytomegalovirus exposure and HLA in healthy donors. Data came from immunoSEQ multiplex PCR; TCRdb stores just in-frame clones and leaves some out. This table has 60,000 to 65,000 clones, 85% to 95% appearing once. The sample comprised PBMCs. These receptors all come from a woman aged 18-29 years in good health and CMV-seropositive.

V gene TRBV20-1 combines with J gene TRBJ2-7; D possibly corresponds to TRBD1 (5 bases). There are 11 residues in the CDR3. V shed 6 bases and J shed 5 bases, with 11 bases lying between them. CDR1 is DFQATT and CDR2 is SNEGSKA in the germline V gene (reference sequence). CDR3 sequence: CSAREFDEQYF. CDR3 in DNA: TGCAGTGCCAGGGAATTTGACGAGCAGTACTTC.

The genes are TRBV5-1 and TRBJ2-1; D unclear. Germline-derived CDR1 and CDR2 are SGHRS and YFSETQ. The CDR3 runs 17 residues. V was cut by 4 bases and J by 4 bases, with 21 bases left in between. The CDR3 reads CASSKRGSSTNYNEQFF. Written as DNA, the CDR3 is TGCGCCAGCAGCAAGCGAGGTAGCTCCACAAATTACAATGAGCAGTTCTTC.

The genes are TRBV5-4 and TRBJ2-7, with D tentatively TRBD1 (6 bases). Germline V CDR1 and CDR2: SGHNT, YYREEE (reference sequence). CDR3 size: 16 residues. Trimming shortened V by 0 bases and J by 6 bases, and 19 bases separated the two germline ends. The CDR3 sequence is CASSLGSSGVPLEQYF. The CDR3 DNA reads as TGTGCCAGCAGCTTGGGCTCCTCAGGGGTACCCCTCGAGCAGTACTTC.

This chain joins TRBV27 and TRBJ2-2; D perhaps matches TRBD1 (6 bases). Germline CDR1 reads MNHEY; CDR2 reads SMNVEV (reference sequence). Trimming removed 5 bases at V and 4 bases at J, with 11 bases between. This CDR3 comprises 14 residues. The CDR3 DNA reads TGTGCCAGCAGTCCTTACAGGGTCACCGGGGAGCTGTTTTTT. It is translated as CASSPYRVTGELFF.

The CDR3 loop reads CSVLPGQTDTQYF. The CDR3 DNA sequence: TGCAGCGTGCTTCCGGGACAGACAGATACGCAGTATTTT. V gene TRBV29-1 combines with J gene TRBJ2-3; TRBD1 aligns across 7 bases. Germline CDR1 is SQVTM and CDR2 is ANQGSEA. V was pared by 6 bases and J by 3 bases, with 6 bases of the junction left unmatched. CDR3 length: 13 amino acids.

In its sample, this clone was seen once. The chain links TRBV28 to TRBJ1-5, with D hard to call. Trimming removed 5 bases from V and 6 bases from J, with 8 bases in between. The CDR3 has 12 amino acids. Germline assignment: CDR1 MDHEN and CDR2 SYDVKM. CDR3 sequence (DNA): TGTGCCAGCAGTGACGGGAGTCAGCCCCAGCATTTT. Protein: CASSDGSQPQHF.

This clone came up once. This chain joins TRBV11-3 and TRBJ2-1; a possible D gene is TRBD2 (6 bases). Trimming took off 5 bases at V and 5 bases at J, with 13 bases between the two ends. This CDR3 region has 14 residues. Germline CDR1 and CDR2: SGHNT and YENEEA. The CDR3 loop reads CASSPAGLNNEQFF. CDR3 bases: TGTGCCAGCAGCCCCGCGGGACTTAACAATGAGCAGTTCTTC.

This chain joins TRBV10-2 and TRBJ1-1; D not certain. The CDR3 contains 14 residues. Germline V gene data show CDR1 as WSHSY and CDR2 as SAAADI. The ends were cut back, 0 bases at V and 6 bases at J, with 11 bases in the middle. The CDR3 coding sequence is TGCGCCAGCAGTGAGTCAGGGAGTGGCGCTGAAGCTTTCTTT. This encodes CASSESGSGAEAFF.